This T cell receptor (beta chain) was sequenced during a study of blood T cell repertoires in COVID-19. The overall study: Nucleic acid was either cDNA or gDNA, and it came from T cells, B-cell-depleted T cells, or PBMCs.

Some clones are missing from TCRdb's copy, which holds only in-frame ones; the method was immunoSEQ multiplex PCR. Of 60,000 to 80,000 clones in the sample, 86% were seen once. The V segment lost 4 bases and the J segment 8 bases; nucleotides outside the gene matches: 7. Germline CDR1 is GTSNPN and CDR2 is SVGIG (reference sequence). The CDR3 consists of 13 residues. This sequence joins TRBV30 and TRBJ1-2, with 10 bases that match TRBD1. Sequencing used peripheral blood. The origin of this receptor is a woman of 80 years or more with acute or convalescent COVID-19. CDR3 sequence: CAWTGTGDGGYTF. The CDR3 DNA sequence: TGTGCCTGGACCGGGACAGGGGATGGGGGCTACACCTTC.